This T cell receptor beta chain came from a study of blood T cell repertoires in COVID-19. Study-wide background: PBMCs, B-cell-depleted T cells, or T cells provided the cDNA or gDNA that made up the material.

This CDR3 contains 15 residues. From germline, CDR1 is SGHTA and CDR2 FQGNSA. V shed 3 bases and J 0 bases; nucleotides not matched to a gene: 2. Authors' analysis steps: Amplification of reference gene primers provided the estimated nucleated cell counts. The method was immunoSEQ multiplex PCR; TCRdb's version includes in-frame clones alone and lacks a portion of them. V, J and clone size reflect that table, while D and trimming were determined from the DNA. This table holds around 140,000 clones, around nine tenths found once. This clone was counted once. The source material was peripheral blood. The genes are TRBV7-2 and TRBJ2-3; 8 positions agree with TRBD2. This sequence originates from a man aged 60-69 years with active or convalescent COVID-19. CDR3 amino acids: CASSLASGSTDTQYF. In DNA, the CDR3 is TGTGCCAGCAGCTTGGCTAGCGGGAGCACAGATACGCAGTATTTT.